This paragraph covers one TCR beta chain sequence. The antigen is not known. These data belong to a study of T cell responses to AZD1222 COVID-19 vaccine. Regarding the study as a whole: The study identified only five or six AZD1222 recipients as seropositive at baseline.

Clones were read by immunoSEQ multiplex PCR, and TCRdb kept only the in-frame ones, dropping some. The sample shows more than 85,000 clones, 80% to 85% of them seen only once. The CDR3 totals 13 residues. Germline V gene lookup returns CDR1 SQVTM and CDR2 ANQGSEA. The junction had 8 bases not matched to a gene; V was cut back by 6 bases and J by 5 bases. Material: peripheral blood, obtained on day 0 of AZD1222 vaccination. The TCR was taken from an adult in good health. J is TRBJ2-5 and V is TRBV29-1; 8 bases agree with TRBD1. The CDR3 DNA is TGCAGCGTAGCAGGGACAGGCGGGGAGACCCAGTACTTC. Encoded protein: CSVAGTGGETQYF.